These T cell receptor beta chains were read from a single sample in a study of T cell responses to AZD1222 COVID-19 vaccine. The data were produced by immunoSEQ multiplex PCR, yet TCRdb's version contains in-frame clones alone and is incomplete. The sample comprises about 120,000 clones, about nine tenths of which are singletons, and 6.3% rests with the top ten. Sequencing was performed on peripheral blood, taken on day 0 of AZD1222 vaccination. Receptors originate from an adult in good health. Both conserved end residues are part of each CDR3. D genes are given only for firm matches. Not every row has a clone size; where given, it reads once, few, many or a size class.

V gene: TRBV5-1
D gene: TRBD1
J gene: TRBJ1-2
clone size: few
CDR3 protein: CASRRTGINYGYTF
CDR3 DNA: TGCGCCAGCAGGCGGACAGGGATTAACTATGGCTACACCTTC

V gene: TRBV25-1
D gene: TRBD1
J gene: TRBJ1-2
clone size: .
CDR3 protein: CASSYQGVDYGYTF
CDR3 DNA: TGTGCCAGCAGTTATCAGGGGGTGGACTATGGCTACACCTTC

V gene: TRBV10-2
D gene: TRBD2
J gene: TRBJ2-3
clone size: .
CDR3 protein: CASSERAGGSTDTQYF
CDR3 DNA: TGCGCCAGCAGTGAAAGGGCGGGGGGGAGTACAGATACGCAGTATTTT

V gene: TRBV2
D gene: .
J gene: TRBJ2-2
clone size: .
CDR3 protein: CASSGDGTGELFF
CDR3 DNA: TGTGCCAGCAGTGGGGACGGCACCGGGGAGCTGTTTTTT

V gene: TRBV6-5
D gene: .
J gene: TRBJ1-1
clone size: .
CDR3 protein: CASSSLGGGTEAFF
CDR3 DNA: TGTGCCAGCAGTTCCCTCGGGGGGGGCACTGAAGCTTTCTTT

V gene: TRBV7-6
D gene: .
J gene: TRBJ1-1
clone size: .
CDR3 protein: CASSRGAEAFF
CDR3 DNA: TGTGCCAGCAGCCGAGGTGCTGAAGCTTTCTTT

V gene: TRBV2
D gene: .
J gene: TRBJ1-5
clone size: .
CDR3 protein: CASTKEIDQPQHF
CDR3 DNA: TGTGCCAGCACAAAGGAGATCGATCAGCCCCAGCATTTT

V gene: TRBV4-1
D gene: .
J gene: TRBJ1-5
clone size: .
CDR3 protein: CASSQDAGQNSNQPQHF
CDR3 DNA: TGCGCCAGCAGCCAGGATGCAGGGCAAAATAGCAATCAGCCCCAGCATTTT

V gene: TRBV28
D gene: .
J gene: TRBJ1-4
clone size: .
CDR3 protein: CASLRSNNEKLFF
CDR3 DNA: TGTGCCAGCCTGCGGAGCAATAATGAAAAACTGTTTTTT

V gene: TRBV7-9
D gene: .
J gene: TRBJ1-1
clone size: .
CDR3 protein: CASSPTGNTEAFF
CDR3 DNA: TGTGCCAGCAGCCCGACAGGGAACACTGAAGCTTTCTTT

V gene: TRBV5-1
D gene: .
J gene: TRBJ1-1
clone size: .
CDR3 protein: CASSLAFGGGTNTEAFF
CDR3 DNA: TGCGCCAGCAGCTTGGCCTTCGGGGGAGGAACTAACACTGAAGCTTTCTTT

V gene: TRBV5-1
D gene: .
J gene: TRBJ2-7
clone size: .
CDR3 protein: CASTPDRSSYEQYF
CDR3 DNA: TGCGCCAGCACCCCCGACAGGAGCTCCTACGAGCAGTACTTC

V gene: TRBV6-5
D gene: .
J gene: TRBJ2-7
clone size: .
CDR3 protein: CASSSGFAQYF
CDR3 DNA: TGTGCCAGCAGCTCAGGGTTTGCGCAGTACTTC

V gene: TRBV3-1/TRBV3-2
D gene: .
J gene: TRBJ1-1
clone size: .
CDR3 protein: CASSNLDRTTEAFF
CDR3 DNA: TGTGCCAGCAGCAATCTGGACAGAACCACTGAAGCTTTCTTT

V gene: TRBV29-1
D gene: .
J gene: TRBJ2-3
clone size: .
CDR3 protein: CSVVWPGADTQYF
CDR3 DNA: TGCAGCGTTGTCTGGCCAGGAGCAGATACGCAGTATTTT

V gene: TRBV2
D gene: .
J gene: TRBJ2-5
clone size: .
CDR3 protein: CASRVGGFNFGTQYF
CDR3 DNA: TGTGCCAGCAGGGTAGGAGGGTTTAATTTCGGGACCCAGTACTTC

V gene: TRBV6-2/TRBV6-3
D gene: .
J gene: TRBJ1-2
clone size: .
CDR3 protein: CASSSQGKNGYTF
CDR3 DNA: TGTGCCAGCAGTTCCCAGGGGAAGAATGGCTACACCTTC

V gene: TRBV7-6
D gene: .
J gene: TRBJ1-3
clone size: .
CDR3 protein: CASSLEVSQATNSGNTIYF
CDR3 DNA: TGTGCCAGCAGCTTAGAGGTTAGCCAGGCGACCAACTCTGGAAACACCATATATTTT

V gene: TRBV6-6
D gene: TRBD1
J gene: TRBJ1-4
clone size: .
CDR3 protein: CASTYRGENEKLFF
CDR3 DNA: TGTGCCAGCACCTACAGGGGAGAGAATGAAAAACTGTTTTTT

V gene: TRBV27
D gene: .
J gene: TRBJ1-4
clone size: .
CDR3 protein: CASSPGRSDEKLFF
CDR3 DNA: TGTGCCAGCAGCCCGGGACGGTCCGATGAAAAACTGTTTTTT